These T cell receptor beta chains were read from a single sample in a study of CD8+CD57+ T cells in acquired aplastic anemia. Each CDR3 protein is one row after TCRdb ran MiXCR on the reads. The sample has 450,000 to 550,000 distinct CDR3 sequences; more than 25% are singletons. The specimen was sorted CD4+, CD8+, or CD8+CD57+ T cells (not recorded which) from PBMCs. The receptors originated from a human donor with aplastic anemia. CDR3s include the opening cysteine and the closing phenylalanine or tryptophan. A D gene is named only where the DNA matches it firmly. Rows give clone size only sometimes, using once, few, many, or a class for an expanded clone.

>.|.|TRBJ2-1|TRBV7-9
CASSLQGTEQFF
TGTGCCAGCAGCTTGCAGGGGACTGAGCAGTTCTTC
>.|many|TRBJ2-7|TRBV19
CASSMPHRSEQYF
TGTGCCAGTAGTATGCCACACAGATCCGAGCAGTACTTC
>TRBD1|many|TRBJ2-1|TRBV24-1
CATSLDRGTYNEQFF
TGTGCCACCAGCTTGGACAGGGGCACCTACAATGAGCAGTTCTTC
>.|.|TRBJ2-5|TRBV7-9
CASGPLETQYF
TGTGCCAGCGGGCCCCTAGAGACCCAGTACTTC
>.|.|TRBJ2-2|TRBV7-2
CASSLDQTPTGELFF
TGTGCCAGCAGCTTAGACCAGACACCCACCGGGGAGCTGTTTTTT
>.|many|TRBJ2-5|TRBV5-8
CASSLIRGPQETQYF
TGTGCCAGCAGCTTGATCAGGGGACCCCAAGAGACCCAGTACTTC
>.|.|TRBJ2-6|TRBV15
CATSDVGVSGANVLTF
TGTGCCACCAGCGACGTGGGGGTCTCTGGGGCCAACGTCCTGACTTTC
>TRBD1|.|TRBJ1-2|TRBV25-1
CASSETGTDGYTF
TGTGCCAGCAGTGAGACAGGGACTGATGGCTACACCTTC
>.|many|TRBJ1-1|TRBV9
CASSVVAQMNTEAFF
TGTGCCAGCAGCGTAGTTGCGCAGATGAACACTGAAGCTTTCTTT
>TRBD1|.|TRBJ1-1|TRBV27
CASSPGQLLAPTEAFF
TGTGCCAGCAGTCCGGGACAGCTGTTAGCCCCCACTGAAGCTTTCTTT
>TRBD1|many|TRBJ1-1|TRBV19
CASKTGGWTEAFF
TGTGCCAGCAAGACAGGGGGGTGGACTGAAGCTTTCTTT
>.|.|TRBJ2-7|TRBV7-9
CASSFRTGEQYF
TGTGCCAGCAGCTTTCGGACGGGGGAGCAGTACTTC
>TRBD1|.|TRBJ2-7|TRBV4-2
CASSTMETGMRADEQYF
TGTGCCAGCAGCACGATGGAGACAGGGATGCGTGCGGACGAGCAGTACTTC
>.|many|TRBJ1-2|TRBV19
CASTLEGEGNYGYTF
TGTGCCAGTACCCTCGAGGGGGAAGGGAACTATGGCTACACCTTC
>.|few|TRBJ2-2|TRBV20-1
CSARTVPGELFF
TGCAGTGCTCGGACAGTTCCCGGGGAGCTGTTTTTT
>TRBD1|once|TRBJ1-6|TRBV20-1
CNASTTGGSYNSPLHF
TGCAATGCTAGTACGACAGGGGGCTCCTATAATTCACCCCTCCACTTT
>.|many|TRBJ2-3|TRBV2
CASSGFLGQPSDTQYF
TGTGCCAGCAGTGGCTTTCTGGGACAACCCTCAGATACGCAGTATTTT
>.|.|TRBJ2-7|TRBV30
CAWSPVANEQYF
TGTGCCTGGAGTCCCGTCGCGAACGAGCAGTACTTC
>.|many|TRBJ1-3|TRBV29-1
CSVDPPSGRSSGNTIYF
TGCAGCGTAGACCCCCCATCAGGGCGTTCCTCTGGAAACACCATATATTTT
>.|few|TRBJ2-5|TRBV6-1
CASLRGRGETQYF
TGTGCCAGCCTAAGAGGGCGCGGGGAGACCCAGTACTTC
>.|.|TRBJ1-5|TRBV6-1
CASRIRATRNQPQHF
TGTGCCAGCAGAATCAGGGCTACTCGCAATCAGCCCCAGCATTTT
>TRBD1|many|TRBJ1-5|TRBV7-9
CASTGGTGQSPQHF
TGTGCCAGCACGGGGGGGACAGGGCAATCGCCCCAGCATTTT
>TRBD1|many|TRBJ2-7|TRBV20-1
CSARDPGGPGSEQYF
TGCAGTGCTAGAGACCCAGGGGGCCCTGGGAGCGAGCAGTACTTC
>TRBD1|.|TRBJ1-5|TRBV4-3
CASSQEPGQGWAQHF
TGCGCCAGCAGCCAAGAACCGGGACAGGGTTGGGCCCAGCATTTT
>TRBD2|.|TRBJ2-7|TRBV10-3
CAISESGTSGRPYEQYF
TGTGCCATCAGTGAGTCCGGGACTAGCGGGAGACCCTACGAGCAGTACTTC
>.|many|TRBJ1-2|TRBV20-1
CSASEQNYGYTF
TGCAGTGCTAGTGAACAAAACTATGGCTACACCTTC
>.|.|TRBJ2-6|TRBV7-6
CASSYLSGSGANVLTF
TGTGCCAGCAGCTACTTGAGTGGCTCTGGGGCCAACGTCCTGACTTTC
>.|many|TRBJ1-2|TRBV7-9
CASSLTDTLYTF
TGTGCCAGCAGCTTGACGGACACGCTCTACACCTTC
>.|.|TRBJ2-7|TRBV10-3
CAISESILRGNEQYF
TGTGCCATCAGTGAGTCGATATTGAGGGGGAACGAGCAGTACTTC
>.|.|TRBJ2-1|TRBV15
CATSRVGGDASNEQFF
TGTGCCACCAGCAGAGTCGGAGGGGACGCTAGCAATGAGCAGTTCTTC
>.|.|TRBJ1-1|TRBV5-1
CASSLDSAGVNTEAFF
TGCGCCAGCAGCTTGGATAGTGCAGGAGTGAACACTGAAGCTTTCTTT
>TRBD1|.|TRBJ1-6|TRBV24-1
CATSSDRGYNSPLHF
TGTGCCACCTCGAGCGACAGGGGGTATAATTCACCCCTCCACTTT
>.|.|TRBJ1-5|TRBV15
CATSRDLAANQPQHF
TGTGCCACCAGCAGAGACTTGGCGGCCAATCAGCCCCAGCATTTT
>.|.|TRBJ1-1|TRBV7-3
CASSLEGEEAFF
TGTGCCAGCAGCTTAGAAGGGGAGGAAGCTTTCTTT
>TRBD1|many|TRBJ2-5|TRBV7-7
CASSLGAERQGQETQYF
TGTGCCAGCAGCTTAGGTGCCGAAAGACAGGGCCAAGAGACCCAGTACTTC
>.|.|TRBJ2-3|TRBV19
CASSMRQGGDTQYF
TGTGCCAGTAGTATGCGACAGGGAGGAGATACGCAGTATTTT
>TRBD2|.|TRBJ2-5|TRBV7-7
CASVQEGLLQETQYF
TGTGCCAGCGTACAAGAGGGACTACTTCAAGAGACCCAGTACTTC
>.|.|TRBJ2-5|TRBV3-1
CASGAGIGTQYF
TGTGCCAGTGGGGCAGGAATAGGGACCCAGTACTTC
>.|.|TRBJ2-1|TRBV5-6
CASSLLGRRALYNEQFF
TGTGCCAGCAGCTTATTAGGGCGCAGAGCCCTCTACAATGAGCAGTTCTTC
>.|.|TRBJ1-1|TRBV5-1
CASSLSGSRNAEAFF
TGCGCCAGCAGCCTTTCTGGTAGCAGGAACGCTGAAGCTTTCTTT
>.|many|TRBJ1-6|TRBV19
CASRTVGELGSPLHF
TGTGCCAGTAGAACTGTAGGGGAATTGGGTTCACCCCTCCACTTT
>.|.|TRBJ1-1|TRBV6-1
CASSLPGRANTEAFF
TGTGCCAGCAGTCTGCCAGGGAGGGCCAACACTGAAGCTTTCTTT
>TRBD2|once|TRBJ2-1|TRBV25-1
CANSFEREYNEQFF
TGTGCCAACAGTTTCGAGCGGGAGTACAATGAGCAGTTCTTC
>TRBD2|few|TRBJ2-3|TRBV11-2
CASSSDVLAGGSDTQYF
TGTGCCAGCAGCTCTGACGTGCTAGCGGGAGGTTCAGATACGCAGTATTTT
>TRBD2|.|TRBJ2-1|TRBV7-3
CASGFLAADYNEQFF
TGTGCCAGCGGCTTCCTAGCGGCAGACTACAATGAGCAGTTCTTC
>.|few|TRBJ1-2|TRBV29-1
CSVEDLGRGYTF
TGCAGCGTTGAAGATTTGGGAAGGGGCTACACCTTC
>TRBD1|many|TRBJ1-5|TRBV2
CASSGGDRVSNQPQHF
TGTGCCAGCAGTGGGGGAGACAGGGTTAGCAATCAGCCCCAGCATTTT
>.|.|TRBJ1-3|TRBV9
CASSVLASQGSGNTIYF
TGTGCCAGCAGCGTTCTAGCGTCTCAGGGCTCTGGAAACACCATATATTTT
>TRBD2|.|TRBJ2-1|TRBV20-1
CRARRGGGASEQFF
TGCAGGGCGCGCCGGGGCGGGGGGGCGAGTGAGCAGTTCTTC
>.|.|TRBJ1-4|TRBV9
CASSGGQFNEKLFF
TGTGCCAGCAGCGGAGGACAGTTTAATGAAAAACTGTTTTTT
>.|few|TRBJ2-7|TRBV24-1
CASSHRREQYF
TGTGCCAGCAGCCACAGGCGCGAGCAGTACTTC
>.|.|TRBJ1-1|TRBV9
CASSDLLPGNTEAFF
TGTGCCAGCAGCGACCTCCTCCCGGGGAACACTGAAGCTTTCTTT
>TRBD1|few|TRBJ2-3|TRBV24-1
CATSDQGQGRDTQYF
TGTGCCACCAGTGATCAGGGACAGGGTCGGGATACGCAGTATTTT
>.|.|TRBJ1-1|TRBV7-2
CASSQYTGSEAFF
TGCGCCAGCAGCCAGTACACAGGGTCTGAAGCTTTCTTT
>.|many|TRBJ2-1|TRBV7-6
CASSLDESDNEQFF
TGTGCTAGCAGCTTAGATGAGAGTGACAATGAGCAGTTCTTC
>TRBD2|few|TRBJ2-3|TRBV11-1
CASSGGLAGVGDTQYF
TGTGCCAGCAGCGGGGGACTAGCGGGAGTCGGCGATACGCAGTATTTT
>.|many|TRBJ1-4|TRBV10-3
CAISESAFEKLFF
TGTGCCATCAGTGAAAGCGCATTTGAAAAACTGTTTTTT
>TRBD2|.|TRBJ2-1|TRBV20-1
CSARPGKRGHNEQFF
TGCAGTGCTAGACCCGGGAAGCGGGGACACAATGAGCAGTTCTTC
>.|.|TRBJ1-2|TRBV10-3
CASTTETLGLPYGYTF
TGTGCCAGCACCACGGAGACTCTAGGTCTCCCCTATGGCTACACCTTC